The T cell receptor (beta chain) described here comes from a study of blood T cells in healthy people across ages (dated by TCRdb to between 2014 and 2017). Notes on the research overall: Template switching captured roughly one uniquely barcoded TCR beta cDNA molecule per two T cells in model experiments. Using deep sequencing normalized with unique cDNA molecular identifiers, the study measured how TCR beta repertoire diversity changes with age. Donors were grouped into four age groups: young (average approximately 16 years), middle-aged (roughly 37), aged (approximately 58) and long-lived (about 82). Donors of different ages were randomly distributed across sequencing lanes to avoid experimental bias. The study analyzed two additional independent replicas of 1 million unique cDNA reads from the same blood draw for two donors, one aged 18 to 30 and one aged 80 or older. Paper-wide results and their limitations: Observed TCR beta diversity per million T cells fell roughly linearly with age, and a significant reduction was already apparent by age around 40. Bulk unsorted PBMC profiling prevented conclusive comparison of naive and antigen-experienced compartments. A strong correlation was found between observed TCR beta diversity and the percentage of naive T cells measured by flow cytometry. Compared with the aged group, the long-lived group had more naive CD4+ T cells, fewer expanded clones and increased TCR diversity, suggesting age selection. Estimates of total diversity from one million sequenced T cells were regarded as lower bounds and underestimates. The CMV infection status of donors was not known, potentially confounding age-related changes in expanded clonotypes.

The library came from 5' RACE. The second PCR ran for about 6 to 12 cycles and used a J-beta primer mix along with a sample-barcoded 5' primer. A unique molecular identifier was introduced onto each TCR beta cDNA molecule by a template-switch 5' adaptor carrying 12 random nucleotides. Each sample yielded at least 2.5 million CDR3-containing paired-end reads. All of the RNA was converted into first-strand cDNA using the Mint cDNA synthesis kit, with a TRBC-specific oligonucleotide serving as the primer. All cDNA was treated with uracil-DNA glycosylase and then went through a first 18-cycle PCR with the universal primers M1SS and BC2_uni_R. Per the source publication's procedure: For normalization, 1 million high-quality reads, each with a distinct molecular identifier, were randomly selected from each sample. Instead of being binned into consensus sequences, reads that shared molecular identifiers were thrown out. MiTCR, set to a Q25 quality threshold and the strictest error-elimination algorithm, was used for CDR3 identification, clonotype clustering and error correction. A nonparametric unseen species model with Euler transformation was used to estimate lower-bound total TCR beta diversity. The raw public reads went through TCRdb reprocessing: fastp at Q25, MiXCR clone calling, in-frame beta chains kept. When rows share a CDR3 protein, they turn into one entry using the most common DNA and genes. These V and J calls derive from TCRdb rather than the authors' analysis. Recorded for this sample are around 1,800,000 distinct CDR3 sequences; about two fifths of them occurred a single time. The ten largest clones capture 23% of the sample.

From its cysteine to its phenylalanine, the CDR3 spans 15 amino acids. The retained sequence is limited to the CDR3, 45 bases, with the frame set at the first base. The CDR1 and CDR2 encoded by the germline V gene are MGHRA and YSYEKL. The trim is 4 bases for V and 10 bases for J, with a gap of 20 bases between the germline ends. As for this clonotype: Which antigen it targets is not known. Per-base quality was not reported, and no clone a single base away is much larger than it.

Systemically healthy Caucasian individuals from Russia, over 30 in total and aged roughly 6 to 95 years, were included as donors. Around 10 milliliters of peripheral blood were drawn from each donor into EDTA-treated Vacutainer tubes. Ficoll-Paque density-gradient centrifugation was used to isolate PBMCs, with at least 6.5 million obtained per sample. Trizol reagent was used to extract total RNA from the PBMCs, yielding at least 5.5 micrograms per sample. For every donor, flow cytometry on a PBMC aliquot measured the percentage of naive CD45RAhigh/CD27high T cells. The chain was built from TRBV4-1 and TRBJ2-1; TRBD2 is possibly the D segment (6 matching bases). The specimen sequenced was blood. This clonotype originated in a human donor in good health. The CDR3 amino acid sequence is: CASSPCLGGRREQFF. DNA sequence: TGCGCCAGCAGCCCCTGTTTGGGGGGTCGAAGGGAGCAGTTCTTC.